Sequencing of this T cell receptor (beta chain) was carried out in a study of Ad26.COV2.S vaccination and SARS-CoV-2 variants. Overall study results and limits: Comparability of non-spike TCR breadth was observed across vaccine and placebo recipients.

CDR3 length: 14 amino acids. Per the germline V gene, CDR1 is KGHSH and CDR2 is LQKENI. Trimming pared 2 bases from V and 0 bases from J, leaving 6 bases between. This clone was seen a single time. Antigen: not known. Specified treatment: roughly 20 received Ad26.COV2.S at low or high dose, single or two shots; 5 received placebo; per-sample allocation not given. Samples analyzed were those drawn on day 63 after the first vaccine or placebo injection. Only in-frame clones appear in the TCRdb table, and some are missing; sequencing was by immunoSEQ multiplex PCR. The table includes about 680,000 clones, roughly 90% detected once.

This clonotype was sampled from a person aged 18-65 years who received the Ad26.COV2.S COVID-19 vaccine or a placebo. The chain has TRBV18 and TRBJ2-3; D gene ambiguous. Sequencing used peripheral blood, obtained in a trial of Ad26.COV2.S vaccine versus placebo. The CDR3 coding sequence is TGTGCCAGCTCACCATCTGAAAGCACAGATACGCAGTATTTT. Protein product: CASSPSESTDTQYF.